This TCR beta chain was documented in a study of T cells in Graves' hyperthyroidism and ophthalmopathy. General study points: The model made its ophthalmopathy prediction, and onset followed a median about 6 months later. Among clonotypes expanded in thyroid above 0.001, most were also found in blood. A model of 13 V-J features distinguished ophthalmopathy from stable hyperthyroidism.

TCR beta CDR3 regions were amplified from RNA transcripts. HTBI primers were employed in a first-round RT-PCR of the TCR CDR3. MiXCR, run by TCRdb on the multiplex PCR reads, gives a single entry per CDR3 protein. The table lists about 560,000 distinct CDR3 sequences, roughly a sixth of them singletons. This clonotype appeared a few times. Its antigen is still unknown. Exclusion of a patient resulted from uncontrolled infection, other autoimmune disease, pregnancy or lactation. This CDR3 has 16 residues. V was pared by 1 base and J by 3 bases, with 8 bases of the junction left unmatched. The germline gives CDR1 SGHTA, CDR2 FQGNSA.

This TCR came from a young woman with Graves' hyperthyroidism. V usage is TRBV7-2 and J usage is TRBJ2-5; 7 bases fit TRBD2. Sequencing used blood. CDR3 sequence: CASSLVVASGKETQYF. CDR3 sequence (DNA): TGTGCCAGCAGCTTAGTCGTGGCTAGCGGAAAAGAGACCCAGTACTTC.